Listed below are T cell receptor beta chains from one sample, sequenced in a study of T cells in localized non-small cell lung cancer. Libraries were prepared by immunoSEQ multiplex PCR; TCRdb keeps only in-frame clonotypes and omits some of them. The sample has tens of thousands of clones; roughly 83% are singletons. Sequenced material: peripheral blood, taken before any cancer treatment. These receptors were obtained from a female donor older than 55 with stage I lung adenocarcinoma. CDR3s include the opening cysteine and the closing phenylalanine or tryptophan.

TRBJ1-1 | TRBV5-1 | CASSWTTDTEAFF
TRBJ2-1 | TRBV2 | CASSDGFNEQFF
TRBJ1-4 | TRBV7-9 | CASSWQGVGEKLFF
TRBJ2-2 | TRBV7-6 | CASSLAGGSTGELFF
TRBJ2-1 | TRBV15 | CATSLKGAYNEQFF
TRBJ1-1 | TRBV28 | CASSGLGYTEAFF
TRBJ2-5 | TRBV2 | CASSSGLRETQYF
TRBJ2-3 | TRBV23-1 | CASSQSARGSTDTQYF
TRBJ1-2 | TRBV6-5 | CASFWGNGYTF
TRBJ2-3 | TRBV11-2 | CASSPRGRDTQYF
TRBJ2-2 | TRBV28 | CASSHGTLHGELFF
TRBJ1-5 | TRBV19 | CASSIDLWRAPQHF
TRBJ2-1 | TRBV4-3 | CASSQNPPGLAANEQFF
TRBJ2-7 | TRBV28 | CATNQEGGNYEQYF
TRBJ1-1 | TRBV6-1 | CASSEMGLGQGFLTEAFF
TRBJ2-5 | TRBV7-9 | CASSLRNEAETQYF
TRBJ2-1 | TRBV18 | CASSATDEQFF
TRBJ1-1 | TRBV25-1 | CASTAGGTEAFF
TRBJ2-3 | TRBV2 | CASSEARNTQYF
TRBJ2-3 | TRBV7-9 | CASSSSPWLASGDTQYF
TRBJ2-1 | TRBV7-3 | CASSLRQGARNEQFF
TRBJ2-3 | TRBV7-9 | CASRTRGAPTSTDTQYF
TRBJ2-1 | TRBV10-3 | CATGSSVPYNEQFF
TRBJ2-5 | TRBV21-1 | CASSKSGCWRGGQETQYF
TRBJ2-5 | TRBV29-1 | CSVGRGETQYF
TRBJ2-1 | TRBV6-4 | CASSLGQASGNNEQFF
TRBJ2-5 | TRBV5-8 | CASSSRSAQYF
TRBJ1-4 | TRBV4-1 | CASSTSGLNNEKLFF
TRBJ2-1 | TRBV5-6 | CASSVPDSYEQFF
TRBJ2-7 | TRBV28 | CASSLISIGESYEQYF
TRBJ1-2 | TRBV28 | CASSGGNSNYGYTF
TRBJ2-1 | TRBV10-2 | CASSDRLAGVNEQFF
TRBJ2-3 | TRBV28 | CASKGTSKWEDTQYF
TRBJ1-6 | TRBV5-1 | CASSLRTQRGSPLHF
TRBJ2-5 | TRBV5-1 | CASSLAQETQYF
TRBJ1-1 | TRBV7-2 | CASSLGLTMNTEAFF
TRBJ2-2 | TRBV19 | CASRTGAVRELFF
TRBJ2-5 | TRBV2 | CASSRDSDSETQYF
TRBJ1-3 | TRBV19 | CASSDRGVSGNTIYF
TRBJ2-7 | TRBV6-5 | CASSSRQGGDYEQYF
TRBJ2-4 | TRBV6-5 | CASSYGYKNIQYF
TRBJ2-5 | TRBV4-2 | CASSPTTDRAQYF
. | TRBV12-5 | CASGSSSYEQYF
TRBJ2-7 | TRBV6-1 | CASMSKDKHLYEQYF
TRBJ1-5 | TRBV21-1 | CASSTGQDNQPQHF
TRBJ2-2 | TRBV4-3 | CASSLRTSSTGELFF
TRBJ1-1 | TRBV7-9 | CASSLVGLDTEAFF
TRBJ2-5 | TRBV5-1 | CASSLFIPGETQYF
TRBJ2-5 | TRBV6-5 | CASSYGFAETQYF
TRBJ2-3 | TRBV7-2 | CASSLGPVTDTQYF
TRBJ2-7 | TRBV27 | CASSFRTAYEQYF
TRBJ1-1 | TRBV28 | CASSRTSVGRAFF
TRBJ1-2 | TRBV27 | CASSLGPPGLNYGYTF
TRBJ2-3 | TRBV13 | CASSSGLEPFRTQYF
TRBJ1-2 | TRBV6-6 | CASSGQGAGKGYTF
TRBJ2-7 | TRBV6-6 | CASSYSPPASYEQYF
TRBJ1-2 | TRBV5-4 | CASSTRDGGSTF
TRBJ1-6 | TRBV5-1 | CASSDHRGTASNSPLHF
TRBJ2-3 | TRBV18 | CASSPSGRESDTQYF
TRBJ1-2 | TRBV6-5 | CASSYSHGTGKSTF